This T cell receptor (beta chain) appears in the sequencing data of a study of glioma-infiltrating T cells. Overall study context: Approximately 1 million peripheral T cells were targeted at 4.5- to 10-fold coverage.

The iRepertoire nested amplicon-rescue multiplex PCR amplified TCR alpha and beta CDR3s from RNA. Each CDR3 protein is one row after TCRdb ran MiXCR on the multiplex PCR reads. The sample contains around 350,000 distinct CDR3 sequences, roughly two fifths of which appear only once. Germline V gene data show CDR1 as SGHRS and CDR2 as YFSETQ. The CDR3 spans 13 residues. V lost 4 bases, J lost 5 bases, and 13 bases lay in between. This rearrangement joins TRBV5-1 to TRBJ2-7, with D uncertain. The clonotype was recovered from a human donor with low-grade glioma or glioblastoma, undergoing nonglioma brain surgery, or in good health (not recorded which). Sequences were obtained from glioma tissue, nonneoplastic brain tissue, or PBMCs (not recorded which). CDR3 bases: TGCGCCAGCAGCCCAGCGCCCTCGAACGAGCAGTACTTC. Protein product: CASSPAPSNEQYF.